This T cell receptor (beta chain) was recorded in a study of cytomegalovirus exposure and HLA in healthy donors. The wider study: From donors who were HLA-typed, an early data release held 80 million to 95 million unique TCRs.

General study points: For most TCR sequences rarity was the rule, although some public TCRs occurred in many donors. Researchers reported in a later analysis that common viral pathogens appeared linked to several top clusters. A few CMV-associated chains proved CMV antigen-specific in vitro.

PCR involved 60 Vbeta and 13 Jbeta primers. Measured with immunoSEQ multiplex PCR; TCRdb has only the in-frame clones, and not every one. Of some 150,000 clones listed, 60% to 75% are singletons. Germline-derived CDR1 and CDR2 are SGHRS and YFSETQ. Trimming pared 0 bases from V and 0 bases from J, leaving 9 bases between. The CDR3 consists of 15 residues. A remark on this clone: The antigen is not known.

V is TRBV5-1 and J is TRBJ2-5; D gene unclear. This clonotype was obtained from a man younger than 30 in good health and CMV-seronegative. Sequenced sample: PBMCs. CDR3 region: CASSLDSEYQETQYF. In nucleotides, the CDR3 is TGCGCCAGCAGCTTGGATTCTGAGTACCAAGAGACCCAGTACTTC.